This T cell receptor (beta chain) was sequenced in a study of blood T cell repertoires in COVID-19. Study-wide background: Samples representing acute and convalescent COVID-19 were sourced from the United States, Italy and Spain. T cells, B-cell-depleted T cells, or PBMCs supplied cDNA or gDNA.

Per the study methods: How many nucleated cells were present was estimated from reference gene primer amplification. TCRdb's table, derived via immunoSEQ multiplex PCR, lists solely in-frame clones and lacks some. That table gives V, J and clone size, and the DNA gave D and trimming. The data contain 200,000 to 250,000 clones, approximately 87% of them singletons. This CDR3 is 14 amino acids long. Trimming removed 4 bases at V and 0 bases at J, with 10 bases between. Germline V gene data show CDR1 as SGDLS and CDR2 as YYNGEE. The rearrangement links TRBV9 to TRBJ1-1; D is undetermined. This receptor was identified in a man aged 55 to 70 who had recovered from COVID-19. The source material was peripheral blood. The CDR3 loop is CASSLRAMNTEAFF. The CDR3, as DNA: TGTGCCAGCAGCCTAAGAGCGATGAACACTGAAGCTTTCTTT.